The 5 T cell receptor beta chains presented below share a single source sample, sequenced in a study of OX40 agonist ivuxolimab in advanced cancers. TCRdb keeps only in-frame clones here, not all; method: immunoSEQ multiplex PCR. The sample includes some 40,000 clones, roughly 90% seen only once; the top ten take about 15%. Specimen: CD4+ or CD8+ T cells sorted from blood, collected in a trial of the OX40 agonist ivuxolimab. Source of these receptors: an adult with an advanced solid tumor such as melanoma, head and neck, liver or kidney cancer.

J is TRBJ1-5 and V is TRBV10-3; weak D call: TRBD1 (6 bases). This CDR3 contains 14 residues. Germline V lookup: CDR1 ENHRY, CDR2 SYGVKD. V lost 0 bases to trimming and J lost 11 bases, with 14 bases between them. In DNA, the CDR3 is TGTGCCATCAGTGAGTCGAGTAACGCAGGGGCCCAGCATTTT. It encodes CAISESSNAGAQHF.

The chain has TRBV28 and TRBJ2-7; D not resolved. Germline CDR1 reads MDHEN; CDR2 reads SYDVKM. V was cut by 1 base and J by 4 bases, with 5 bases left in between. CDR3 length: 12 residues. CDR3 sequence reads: CASSLFGYEQYF. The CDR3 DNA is TGTGCCAGCAGTTTATTCGGTTACGAGCAGTACTTC.

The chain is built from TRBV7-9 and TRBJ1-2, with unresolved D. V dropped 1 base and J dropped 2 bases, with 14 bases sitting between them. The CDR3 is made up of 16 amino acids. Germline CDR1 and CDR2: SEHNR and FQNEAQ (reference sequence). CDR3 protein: CASSLEWVAGNYGYTF. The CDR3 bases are TGTGCCAGCAGCTTAGAGTGGGTGGCCGGGAACTATGGCTACACCTTC.

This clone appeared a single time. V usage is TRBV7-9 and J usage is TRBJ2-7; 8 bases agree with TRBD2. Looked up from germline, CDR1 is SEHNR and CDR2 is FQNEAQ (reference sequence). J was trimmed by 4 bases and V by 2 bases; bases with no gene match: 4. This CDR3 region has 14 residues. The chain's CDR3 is CASSLYQREYEQYF. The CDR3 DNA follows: TGTGCCAGCAGCTTATACCAGCGGGAGTACGAGCAGTACTTC.

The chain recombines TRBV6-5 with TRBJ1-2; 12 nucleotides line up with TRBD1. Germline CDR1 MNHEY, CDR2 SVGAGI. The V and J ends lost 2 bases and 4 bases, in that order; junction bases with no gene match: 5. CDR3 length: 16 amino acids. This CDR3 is CASSYAPGQGAYGYTF. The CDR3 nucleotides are TGTGCCAGCAGTTACGCACCGGGACAGGGGGCCTATGGCTACACCTTC.